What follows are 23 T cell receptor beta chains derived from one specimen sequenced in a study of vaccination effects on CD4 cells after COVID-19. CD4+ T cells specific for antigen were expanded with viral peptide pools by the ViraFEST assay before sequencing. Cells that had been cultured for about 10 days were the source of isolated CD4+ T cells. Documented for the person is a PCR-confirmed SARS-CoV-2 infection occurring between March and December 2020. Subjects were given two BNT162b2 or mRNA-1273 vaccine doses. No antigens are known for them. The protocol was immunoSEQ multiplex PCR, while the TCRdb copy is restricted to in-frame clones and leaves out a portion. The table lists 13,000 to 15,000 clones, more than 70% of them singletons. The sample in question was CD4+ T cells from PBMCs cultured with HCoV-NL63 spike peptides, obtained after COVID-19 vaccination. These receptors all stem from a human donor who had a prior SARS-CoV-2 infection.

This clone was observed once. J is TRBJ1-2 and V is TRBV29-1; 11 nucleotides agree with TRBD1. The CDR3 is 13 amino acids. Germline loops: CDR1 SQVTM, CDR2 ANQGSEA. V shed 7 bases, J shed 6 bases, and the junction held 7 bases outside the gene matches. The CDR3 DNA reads TGCAGCGCCCGGGACAGGGGGTCCGATGGCTACACCTTC. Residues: CSARDRGSDGYTF. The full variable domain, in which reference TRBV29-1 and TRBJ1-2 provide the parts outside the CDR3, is SAVISQKPSRDICQRGTSLTIQCQVDSQVTMMFWYRQQPGQSLTLIATANQGSEATYESGFVIDKFPISRPNLTFSTLTVSNMSPEDSSIYLCSARDRGSDGYTFGSGTRLTVV.

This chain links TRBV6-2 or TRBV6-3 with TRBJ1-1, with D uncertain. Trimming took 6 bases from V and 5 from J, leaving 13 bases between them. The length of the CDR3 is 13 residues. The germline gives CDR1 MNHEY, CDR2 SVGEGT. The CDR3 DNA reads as TGTGCCAGCAGCGCCGTGGGCATAACTGAAGCTTTCTTT. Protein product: CASSAVGITEAFF.

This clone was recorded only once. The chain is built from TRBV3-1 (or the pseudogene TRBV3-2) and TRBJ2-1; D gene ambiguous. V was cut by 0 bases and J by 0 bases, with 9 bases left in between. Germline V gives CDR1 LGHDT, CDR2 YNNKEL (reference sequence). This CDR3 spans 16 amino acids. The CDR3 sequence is CASSQDTVSSYNEQFF. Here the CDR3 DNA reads TGTGCCAGCAGCCAAGATACCGTGAGCTCCTACAATGAGCAGTTCTTC.

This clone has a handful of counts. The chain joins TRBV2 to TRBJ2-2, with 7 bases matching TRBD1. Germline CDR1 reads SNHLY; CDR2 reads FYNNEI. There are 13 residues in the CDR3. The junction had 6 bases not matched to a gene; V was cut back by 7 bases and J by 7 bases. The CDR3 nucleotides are TGTGCCAGCACCTCCACAGGGGTCGGGGAGCTGTTTTTT. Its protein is CASTSTGVGELFF. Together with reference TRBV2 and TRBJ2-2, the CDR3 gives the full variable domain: EPEVTQTPSHQVTQMGQEVILRCVPISNHLYFYWYRQILGQKVEFLVSFYNNEISEKSEIFDDQFSVERPDGSNFTLKIRSTKLEDSAMYFCASTSTGVGELFFGEGSRLTVL.

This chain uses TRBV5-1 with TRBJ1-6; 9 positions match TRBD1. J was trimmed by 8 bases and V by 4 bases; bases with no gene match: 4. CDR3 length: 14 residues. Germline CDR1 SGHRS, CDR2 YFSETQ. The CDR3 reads CASSTQGAHSPLHF. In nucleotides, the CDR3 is TGCGCCAGCAGCACACAGGGGGCGCATTCACCCCTCCACTTT.

In DNA, the CDR3 is TGTGCCAGCTCACCAAGCCCAGGGAGTTCCAATCAGCCCCAGCATTTT. It translates to CASSPSPGSSNQPQHF. V usage is TRBV18 and J usage is TRBJ1-5; maybe TRBD1 (5 bases). Trimming took off 2 bases at V and 3 bases at J, with 14 bases between the two ends. CDR1 is KGHSH and CDR2 is LQKENI in the germline V gene. The CDR3 has 16 amino acids.

CDR3: CASSRRDTPRREEQYF. The CDR3 DNA follows: TGTGCCAGCTCACGCCGGGACACTCCTCGGAGAGAGGAGCAGTACTTC. The chain carries TRBV18 and TRBJ2-7; D is possibly TRBD1 (6 bases). Germline values: CDR1 KGHSH, CDR2 LQKENI. V dropped 4 bases and J dropped 7 bases, with 23 bases sitting between them. The CDR3 consists of 16 residues.

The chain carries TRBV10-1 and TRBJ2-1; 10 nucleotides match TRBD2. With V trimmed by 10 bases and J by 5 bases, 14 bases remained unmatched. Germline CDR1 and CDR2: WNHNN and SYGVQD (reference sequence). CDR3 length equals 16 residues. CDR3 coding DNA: TGCGCCACCTCGGGAGAACTAGCGGGAACAAACAATGAGCAGTTCTTC. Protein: CATSGELAGTNNEQFF.

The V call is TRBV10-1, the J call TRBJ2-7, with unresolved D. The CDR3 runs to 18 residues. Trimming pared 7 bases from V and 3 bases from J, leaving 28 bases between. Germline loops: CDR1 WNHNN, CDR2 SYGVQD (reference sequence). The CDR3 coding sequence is TGCGCCAGCATCGAGATCCTACAGCGATTACGCCCCTACTACGAGCAGTACTTC. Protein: CASIEILQRLRPYYEQYF.

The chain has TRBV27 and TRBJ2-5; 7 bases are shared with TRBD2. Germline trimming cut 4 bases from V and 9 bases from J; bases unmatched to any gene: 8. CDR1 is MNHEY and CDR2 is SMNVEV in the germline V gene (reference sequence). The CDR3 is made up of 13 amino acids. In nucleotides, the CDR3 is TGTGCCAGCAGTTACCTCGGGGGGAGGGCCCAGTACTTC. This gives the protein CASSYLGGRAQYF.

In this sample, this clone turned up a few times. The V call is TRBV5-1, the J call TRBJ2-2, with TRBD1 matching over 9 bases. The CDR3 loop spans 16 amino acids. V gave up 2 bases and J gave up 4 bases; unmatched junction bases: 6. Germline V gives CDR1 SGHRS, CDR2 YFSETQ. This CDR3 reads CASSFQQGASTGELFF. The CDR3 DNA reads TGCGCCAGCAGCTTCCAACAGGGGGCGAGCACCGGGGAGCTGTTTTTT.

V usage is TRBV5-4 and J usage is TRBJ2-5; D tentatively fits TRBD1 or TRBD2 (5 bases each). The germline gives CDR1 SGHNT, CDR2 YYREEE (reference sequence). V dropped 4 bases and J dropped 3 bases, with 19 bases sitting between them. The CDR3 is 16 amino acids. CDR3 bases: TGTGCCAGCAGCCAAGGGACGGGCGGACGCGAAGAGACCCAGTACTTC. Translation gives CASSQGTGGREETQYF.

The CDR3 sequence: CASRPRGGNTEAFF. The CDR3 bases are TGTGCCAGCAGACCCAGGGGGGGGAACACTGAAGCTTTCTTT. The chain is built from TRBV6-5 and TRBJ1-1; 7 bases align to TRBD1. The junction had 5 bases not matched to a gene; V was cut back by 6 bases and J by 1 base. This CDR3 comprises 14 residues. The germline CDR1 and CDR2 sequences are MNHEY and SVGAGI.

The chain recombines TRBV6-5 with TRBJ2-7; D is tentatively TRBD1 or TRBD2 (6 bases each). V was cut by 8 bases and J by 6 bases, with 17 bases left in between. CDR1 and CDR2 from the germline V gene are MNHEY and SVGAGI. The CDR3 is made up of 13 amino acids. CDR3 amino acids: CASLTSGALEQYF. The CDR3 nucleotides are TGTGCCAGCCTAACGTCGGGGGCTCTCGAGCAGTACTTC.

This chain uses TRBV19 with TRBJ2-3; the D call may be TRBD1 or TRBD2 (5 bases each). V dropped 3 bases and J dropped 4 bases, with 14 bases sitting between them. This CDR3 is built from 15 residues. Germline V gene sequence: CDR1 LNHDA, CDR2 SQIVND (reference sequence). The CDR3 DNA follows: TGTGCCAGTAGTATGGGGGTATCACGGGCAGATACGCAGTATTTT. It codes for CASSMGVSRADTQYF.

CDR3: CASSLDAYYEQYF. CDR3 in DNA: TGTGCCAGCAGCTTGGATGCATACTACGAGCAGTACTTC. The chain links TRBV5-5 to TRBJ2-7; D unresolved. The CDR3 contains 13 residues. The germline gives CDR1 SGHKS, CDR2 YYEKEE (reference sequence). V shed 0 bases and J shed 3 bases, with 7 bases lying between them. Combining the CDR3 with reference TRBV5-5 and TRBJ2-7 gives the whole variable domain DAGVTQSPTHLIKTRGQQVTLRCSPISGHKSVSWYQQVLGQGPQFIFQYYEKEERGRGNFPDRFSARQFPNYSSELNVNALLLGDSALYLCASSLDAYYEQYFGPGTRLTVT.

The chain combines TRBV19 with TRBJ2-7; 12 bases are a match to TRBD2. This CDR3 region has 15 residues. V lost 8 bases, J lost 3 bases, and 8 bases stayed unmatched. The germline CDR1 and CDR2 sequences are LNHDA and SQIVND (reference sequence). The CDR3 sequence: CASATTSGRGYEQYF. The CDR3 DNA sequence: TGTGCCAGTGCTACGACTAGCGGGAGAGGCTACGAGCAGTACTTC.

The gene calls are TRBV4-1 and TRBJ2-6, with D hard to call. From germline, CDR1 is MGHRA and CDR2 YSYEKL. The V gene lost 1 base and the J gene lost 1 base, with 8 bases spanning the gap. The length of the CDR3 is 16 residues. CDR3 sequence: CASSQVVWSGANVLTF. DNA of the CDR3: TGCGCCAGCAGCCAAGTAGTGTGGTCTGGGGCCAACGTCCTGACTTTC.

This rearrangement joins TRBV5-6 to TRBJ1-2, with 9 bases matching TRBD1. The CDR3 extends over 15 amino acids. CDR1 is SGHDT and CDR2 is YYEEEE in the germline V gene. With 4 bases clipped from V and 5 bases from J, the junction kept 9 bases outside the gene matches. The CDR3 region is CASSMPGQGPYGYTF. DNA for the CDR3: TGTGCCAGCAGCATGCCGGGACAGGGCCCTTATGGCTACACCTTC.

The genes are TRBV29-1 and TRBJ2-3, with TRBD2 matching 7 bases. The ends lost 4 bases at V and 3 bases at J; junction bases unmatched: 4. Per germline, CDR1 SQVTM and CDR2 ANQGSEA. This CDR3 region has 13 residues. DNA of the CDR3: TGCAGCGTTGGGTCCGGGGGGACAGATACGCAGTATTTT. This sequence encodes CSVGSGGTDTQYF.

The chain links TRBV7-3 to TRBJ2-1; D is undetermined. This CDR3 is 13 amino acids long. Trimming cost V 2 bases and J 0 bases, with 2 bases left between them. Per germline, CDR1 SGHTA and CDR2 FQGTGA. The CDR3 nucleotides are TGTGCCAGCAGCTTATCCTCCTACAATGAGCAGTTCTTC. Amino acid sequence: CASSLSSYNEQFF.

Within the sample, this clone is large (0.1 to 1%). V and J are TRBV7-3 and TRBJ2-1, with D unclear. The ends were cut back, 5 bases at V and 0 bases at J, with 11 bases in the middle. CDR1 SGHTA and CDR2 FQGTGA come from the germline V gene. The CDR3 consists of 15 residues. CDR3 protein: CASSTFPGSYNEQFF. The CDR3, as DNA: TGTGCCAGCAGCACCTTCCCGGGCTCCTACAATGAGCAGTTCTTC.

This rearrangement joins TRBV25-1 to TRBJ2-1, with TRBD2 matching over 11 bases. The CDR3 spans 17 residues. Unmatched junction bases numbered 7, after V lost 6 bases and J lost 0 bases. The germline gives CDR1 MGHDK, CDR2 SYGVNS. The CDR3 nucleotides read TGTGCCAGCAGACCTTCTAGCGGGGGGAGCTCCTACAATGAGCAGTTCTTC. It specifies CASRPSSGGSSYNEQFF. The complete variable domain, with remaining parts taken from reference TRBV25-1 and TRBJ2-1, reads EADIYQTPRYLVIGTGKKITLECSQTMGHDKMYWYQQDPGMELHLIHYSYGVNSTEKGDLSSESTVSRIRTEHFPLTLESARPSHTSQYLCASRPSSGGSSYNEQFFGPGTRLTVL.